At least ten counts were recorded for the clone carrying this T cell receptor beta chain. With V trimmed by 0 bases and J by 5 bases, 5 bases remained unmatched. CDR1 and CDR2 from the germline V gene are SGHDT and YYEEEE. The CDR3 is 15 amino acids. This sample was taken from a study of T cells after yellow fever vaccination. MiXCR, run by TCRdb on the 5' RACE reads, gives a single entry per CDR3 protein. The sample shows some 32,000 distinct CDR3 sequences, 4% to 4.5% of them seen only once. This clonotype originated in a man aged 25 to 40 who received the YFV17D yellow fever vaccine. This material consisted of CD8+ T cells sorted from PBMCs, taken 5 days after the yellow fever booster vaccination. The gene calls are TRBV5-6 and TRBJ2-1, with 7 positions matching TRBD2. The CDR3 bases are TGTGCCAGCAGCTTGGGGGGAGGGCCTAACAATGAGCAGTTCTTC. This sequence encodes CASSLGGGPNNEQFF.